These T cell receptor beta chains were read from a single sample in a study of blood T cell repertoires in COVID-19. Generated by immunoSEQ multiplex PCR, the TCRdb table keeps only in-frame clones and is missing some. The data show some 130,000 clones, with around four fifths seen just once and approximately 10% held by the top ten. Sequenced sample: peripheral blood. These receptors all stem from a man between 60 and 70 years old who had recovered from COVID-19. CDR3s include the opening cysteine and the closing phenylalanine or tryptophan. D genes are given only for firm matches. Clone size is stated in some rows and not others, as once, few, many or a class when expanded.

>TRBV7-9|NA|TRBJ2-3|14|NA
TGTGCCAGCAGCTTGAGTGTAGCGACAGATACGCAGTATTTT
CASSLSVATDTQYF
>TRBV19|TRBD1|TRBJ2-5|16|NA
TGTGCCAGTAGTGTGACTGGACAGGGGGCAGGGGAGACCCAGTACTTC
CASSVTGQGAGETQYF
>TRBV15|TRBD2|TRBJ2-3|18|NA
TGTGCCACCAGCAGAGTGGGCCAGACTAGCGGGGCCACAGATACGCAGTATTTT
CATSRVGQTSGATDTQYF
>TRBV9|NA|TRBJ1-6|14|NA
TGTGCCAGCAGCGTAAACAGCCTAAATTCACCCCTCCACTTT
CASSVNSLNSPLHF
>TRBV2|NA|TRBJ2-1|16|NA
TGTGCCAGCAGTGATAGGGGCGCCATCTCCTACAATGAGCAGTTCTTC
CASSDRGAISYNEQFF
>TRBV30|TRBD1|TRBJ1-4|19|once
TGTGCCTGGACCCAACCTCAGGGGGAGGCTTTCGCAACTAATGAAAAACTGTTTTTT
CAWTQPQGEAFATNEKLFF
>TRBV4-1|NA|TRBJ1-4|15|NA
TGCGCCAGCAGCCTCGAGGGCGGCTTTAATGAAAAACTGTTTTTT
CASSLEGGFNEKLFF
>TRBV7-2|NA|TRBJ1-5|15|NA
TGTGCCAGCAGCTCGGACAGCCTTAGCAATCAGCCCCAGCATTTT
CASSSDSLSNQPQHF
>TRBV10-3|NA|TRBJ1-3|15|NA
TGTGCCATCAGGAGAACAGGAGACTCTGGAAACACCATATATTTT
CAIRRTGDSGNTIYF
>TRBV4-3|TRBD1|TRBJ1-2|15|NA
TGCGCCAGCAGCGTCGATCTGGGACAGGGGCAAGGCTACACCTTC
CASSVDLGQGQGYTF
>TRBV27|NA|TRBJ1-1|16|once
TGTGCCAGCACCCCTCGGGGGAGCCAGTCGGGCACTGAAGCTTTCTTT
CASTPRGSQSGTEAFF
>TRBV7-2|NA|TRBJ1-5|16|NA
TGTGCCAGCAGCATACGGGGAGGGAATAGCAATCAGCCCCAGCATTTT
CASSIRGGNSNQPQHF
>TRBV6-1|NA|TRBJ1-5|15|NA
TGTGCCAGCAGTGAAGCATCCGGGGGGGCTCAGCCCCAGCATTTT
CASSEASGGAQPQHF
>TRBV6-1|NA|TRBJ1-5|15|NA
TGTGCCAGCAGTGAAGTGTTCCTGAGCAATCAGCCCCAGCATTTT
CASSEVFLSNQPQHF
>TRBV19|TRBD2|TRBJ2-7|14|NA
TGTGCCAGTAGTGCCCAGCGGGGCTCCTACGAGCAGTACTTC
CASSAQRGSYEQYF
>TRBV19|TRBD1|TRBJ1-5|16|NA
TGTGCCAGTAGTAGAGGGACAGGGGATCTAGGTCAGCCCCAGCATTTT
CASSRGTGDLGQPQHF
>TRBV10-1|NA|TRBJ2-5|14|NA
TGCGCCAGCAGTGAGAAGGAGGTAGACGAGACCCAGTACTTC
CASSEKEVDETQYF
>TRBV12-5|NA|TRBJ1-3|11|few
TGTGCTAGTGGTTCCTTAGACACCATATATTTT
CASGSLDTIYF
>TRBV4-1|NA|TRBJ1-1|13|NA
TGCGCCAGCAGCCGGCTCCAGAACACTGAAGCTTTCTTT
CASSRLQNTEAFF
>TRBV9|NA|TRBJ2-2|14|NA
TGTGCCAGCAGCACGGAGGACAACACCGGGGAGCTGTTTTTT
CASSTEDNTGELFF
>TRBV19|NA|TRBJ1-5|13|once
TGTGCCAGTAGAGATAGGGGTGTTCAGCCCCAGCATTTT
CASRDRGVQPQHF
>TRBV7-2|TRBD1|TRBJ1-2|13|NA
TGTGCCAGCAGCATGACAGGGATATATGGCTACACCTTC
CASSMTGIYGYTF
>TRBV5-4|NA|TRBJ1-4|15|NA
TGTGCCAGCAGCTTTGCCCCAGGGGAAGAAGAAAAACTGTTTTTT
CASSFAPGEEEKLFF
>TRBV28|NA|TRBJ1-2|15|once
TGTGCCAGCCTACCACCTGACACCTTCAACTATGGCTACACCTTC
CASLPPDTFNYGYTF
>TRBV29-1|TRBD2|TRBJ2-1|14|NA
TGCAGCGGCCACACTAGCGGGCTCTACAATGAGCAGTTCTTC
CSGHTSGLYNEQFF
>TRBV5-1|NA|TRBJ2-5|13|NA
TGCGCCAGCAGCCTCGCCCCGGGGGAGACCCAGTACTTC
CASSLAPGETQYF
>TRBV10-3|NA|TRBJ2-7|12|once
TGTGCCATCAGTGGAGGGAGCTACGAGCAGTACTTC
CAISGGSYEQYF
>TRBV25-1|TRBD2|TRBJ2-3|15|few
TGTGCCAGCAGTTCCGGGACTAGCGTTGTAGATACGCAGTATTTT
CASSSGTSVVDTQYF